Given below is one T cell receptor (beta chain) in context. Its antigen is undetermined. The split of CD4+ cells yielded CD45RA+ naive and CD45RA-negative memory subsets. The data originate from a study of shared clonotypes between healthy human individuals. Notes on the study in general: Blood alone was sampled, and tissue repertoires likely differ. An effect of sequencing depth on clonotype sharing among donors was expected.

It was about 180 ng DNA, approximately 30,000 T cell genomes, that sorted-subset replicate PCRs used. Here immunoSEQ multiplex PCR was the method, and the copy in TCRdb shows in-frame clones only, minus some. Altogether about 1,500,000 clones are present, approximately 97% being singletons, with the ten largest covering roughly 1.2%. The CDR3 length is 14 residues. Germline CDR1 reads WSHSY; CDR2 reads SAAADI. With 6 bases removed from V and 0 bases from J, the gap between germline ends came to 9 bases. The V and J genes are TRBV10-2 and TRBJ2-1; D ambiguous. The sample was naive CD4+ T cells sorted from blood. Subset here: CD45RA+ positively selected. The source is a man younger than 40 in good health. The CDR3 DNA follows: TGCGCCAGCAGCGGCGTGAGCTCCTACAATGAGCAGTTCTTC. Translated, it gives CASSGVSSYNEQFF.